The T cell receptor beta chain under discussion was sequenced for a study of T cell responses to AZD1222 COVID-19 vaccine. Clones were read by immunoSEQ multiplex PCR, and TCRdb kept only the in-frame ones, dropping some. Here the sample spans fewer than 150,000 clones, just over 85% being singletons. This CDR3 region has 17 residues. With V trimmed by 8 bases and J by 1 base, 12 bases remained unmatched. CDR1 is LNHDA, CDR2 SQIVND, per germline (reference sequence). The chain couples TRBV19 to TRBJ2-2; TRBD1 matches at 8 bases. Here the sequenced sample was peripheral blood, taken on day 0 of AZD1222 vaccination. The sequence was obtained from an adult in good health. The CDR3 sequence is CASSLGGQVLNTGELFF. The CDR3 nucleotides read TGTGCCAGTTCCCTAGGGGGACAGGTACTGAACACCGGGGAGCTGTTTTTT. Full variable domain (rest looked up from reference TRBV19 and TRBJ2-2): DGGITQSPKYLFRKEGQNVTLSCEQNLNHDAMYWYRQDPGQGLRLIYYSQIVNDFQKGDIAEGYSVSREKKESFPLTVTSAQKNPTAFYLCASSLGGQVLNTGELFFGEGSRLTVL.